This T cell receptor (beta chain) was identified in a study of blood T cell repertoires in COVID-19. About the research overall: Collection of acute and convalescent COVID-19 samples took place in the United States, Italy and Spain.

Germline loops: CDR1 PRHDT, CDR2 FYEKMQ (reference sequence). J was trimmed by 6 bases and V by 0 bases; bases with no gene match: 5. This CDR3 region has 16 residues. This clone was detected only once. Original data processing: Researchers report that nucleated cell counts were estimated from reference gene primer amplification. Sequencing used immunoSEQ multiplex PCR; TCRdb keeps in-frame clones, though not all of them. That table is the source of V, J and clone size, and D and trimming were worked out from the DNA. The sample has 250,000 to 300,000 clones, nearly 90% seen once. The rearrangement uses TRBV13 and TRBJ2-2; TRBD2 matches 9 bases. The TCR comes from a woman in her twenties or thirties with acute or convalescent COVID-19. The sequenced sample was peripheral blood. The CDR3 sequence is CASSLGRAGGSGELFF. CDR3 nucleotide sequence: TGTGCCAGCAGCTTAGGTAGAGCGGGGGGATCCGGGGAGCTGTTTTTT.